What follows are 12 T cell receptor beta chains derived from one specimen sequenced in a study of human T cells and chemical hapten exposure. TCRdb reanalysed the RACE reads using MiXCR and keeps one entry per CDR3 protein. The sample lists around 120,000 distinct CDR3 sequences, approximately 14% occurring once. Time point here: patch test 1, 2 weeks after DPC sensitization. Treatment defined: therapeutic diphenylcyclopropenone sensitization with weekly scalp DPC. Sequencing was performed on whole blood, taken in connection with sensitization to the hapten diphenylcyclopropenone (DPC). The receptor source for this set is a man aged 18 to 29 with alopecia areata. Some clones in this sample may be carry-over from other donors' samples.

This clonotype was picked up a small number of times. The CDR3 coding sequence is TGTGCCAGCAGTTTCGCTACCAATCAGCCCCAGCATTTT. This gives the protein CASSFATNQPQHF. The chain carries TRBV28 and TRBJ1-5; D call uncertain. The CDR3 consists of 13 residues. The V end was cut by 3 bases, the J end by 3 bases, with 6 bases between. Germline lookup yields CDR1 MDHEN and CDR2 SYDVKM.

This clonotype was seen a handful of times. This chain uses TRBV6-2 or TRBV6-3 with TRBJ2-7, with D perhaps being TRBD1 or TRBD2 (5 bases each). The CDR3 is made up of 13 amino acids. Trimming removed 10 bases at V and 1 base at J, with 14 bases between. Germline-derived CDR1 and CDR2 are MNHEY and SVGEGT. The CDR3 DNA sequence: TGTGCCATTCTCCGGGACGGGTCCTACGAGCAGTACGTC. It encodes CAILRDGSYEQYV.

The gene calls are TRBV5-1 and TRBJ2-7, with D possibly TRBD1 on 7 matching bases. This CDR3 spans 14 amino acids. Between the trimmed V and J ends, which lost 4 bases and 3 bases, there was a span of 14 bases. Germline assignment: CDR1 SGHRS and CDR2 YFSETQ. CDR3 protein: CASSPRDSYYEQYF. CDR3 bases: TGCGCCAGCAGCCCGCGGGACAGCTACTACGAGCAGTACTTC. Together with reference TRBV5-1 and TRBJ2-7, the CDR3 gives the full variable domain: KAGVTQTPRYLIKTRGQQVTLSCSPISGHRSVSWYQQTPGQGLQFLFEYFSETQRNKGNFPGRFSGRQFSNSRSEMNVSTLELGDSALYLCASSPRDSYYEQYFGPGTRLTVT.

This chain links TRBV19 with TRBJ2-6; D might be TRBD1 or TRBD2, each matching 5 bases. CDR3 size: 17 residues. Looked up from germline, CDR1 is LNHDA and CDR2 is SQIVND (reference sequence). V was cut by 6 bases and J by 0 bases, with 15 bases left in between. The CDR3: CASRTRDPDSGANVLTF. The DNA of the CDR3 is TGTGCCAGTAGGACCCGGGACCCCGACTCTGGGGCCAACGTCCTGACTTTC. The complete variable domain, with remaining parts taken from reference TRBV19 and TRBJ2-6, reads DGGITQSPKYLFRKEGQNVTLSCEQNLNHDAMYWYRQDPGQGLRLIYYSQIVNDFQKGDIAEGYSVSREKKESFPLTVTSAQKNPTAFYLCASRTRDPDSGANVLTFGAGSRLTVL.

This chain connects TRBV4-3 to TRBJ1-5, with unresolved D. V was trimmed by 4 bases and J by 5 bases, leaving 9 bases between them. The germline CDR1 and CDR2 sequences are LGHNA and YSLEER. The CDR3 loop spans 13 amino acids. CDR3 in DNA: TGCGCCAGCAGCCTTACCCCAGATCAGCCCCAGCATTTT. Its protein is CASSLTPDQPQHF.

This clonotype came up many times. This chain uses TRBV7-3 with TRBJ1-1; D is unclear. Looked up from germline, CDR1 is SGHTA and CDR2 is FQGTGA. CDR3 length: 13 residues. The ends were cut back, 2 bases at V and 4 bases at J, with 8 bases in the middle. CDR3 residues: CASSLQGSTEAFF. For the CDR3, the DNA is TGTGCCAGCAGCTTACAAGGGAGCACTGAAGCTTTCTTT.

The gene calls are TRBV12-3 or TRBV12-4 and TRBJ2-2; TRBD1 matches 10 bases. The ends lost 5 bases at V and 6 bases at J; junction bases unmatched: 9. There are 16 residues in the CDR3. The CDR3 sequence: CASSPPGQGSAGELFF. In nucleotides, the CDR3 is TGTGCCAGCAGTCCTCCGGGACAGGGGTCTGCCGGGGAGCTGTTTTTT.

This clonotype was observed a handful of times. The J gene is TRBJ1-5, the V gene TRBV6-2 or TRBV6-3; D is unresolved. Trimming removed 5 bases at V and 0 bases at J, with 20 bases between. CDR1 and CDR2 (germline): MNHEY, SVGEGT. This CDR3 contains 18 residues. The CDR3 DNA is TGTGCCAGCAGTCCCCCTTTGGGGAGACTAATTAGCAATCAGCCCCAGCATTTT. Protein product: CASSPPLGRLISNQPQHF.

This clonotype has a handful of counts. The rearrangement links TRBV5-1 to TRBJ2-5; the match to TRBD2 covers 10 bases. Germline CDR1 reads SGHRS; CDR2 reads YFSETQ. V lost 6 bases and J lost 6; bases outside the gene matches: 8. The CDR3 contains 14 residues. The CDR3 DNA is TGCGCCAGCACCCCTCTAGCGGGGGCCCAGACCCAGTACTTC. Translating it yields CASTPLAGAQTQYF.

The CDR3 reads CASSRTRQGALDTGELFF. The CDR3 nucleotides are TGTGCCAGCTCTCGCACTCGACAGGGGGCGCTGGACACCGGGGAGCTGTTTTTT. The chain links TRBV18 to TRBJ2-2; 10 bases match TRBD1. This CDR3 has 18 residues. In germline, CDR1 is KGHSH, CDR2 LQKENI. The V segment lost 6 bases and the J segment 3 bases; nucleotides outside the gene matches: 13.

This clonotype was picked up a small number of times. CDR3 in DNA: TGTGCCAGCAGCTTAGGGGGTCGACGGTATGGCTACACCTTC. Translated: CASSLGGRRYGYTF. The rearrangement links TRBV7-9 to TRBJ1-2; the D is unclear. V was pared by 1 base and J by 5 bases, with 11 bases between. Per the germline V gene, CDR1 is SEHNR and CDR2 is FQNEAQ (reference sequence). The CDR3 sequence is 14 residues long.

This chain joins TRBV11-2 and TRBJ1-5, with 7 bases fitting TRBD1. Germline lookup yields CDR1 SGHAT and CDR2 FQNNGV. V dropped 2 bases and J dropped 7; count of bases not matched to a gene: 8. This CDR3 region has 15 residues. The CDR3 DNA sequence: TGTGCCAGCAGCTTAAACCCAGGGGGGGGCCAGCCCCAGCATTTT. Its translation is CASSLNPGGGQPQHF.